Below, 26 T cell receptor beta chains from the same sample are listed, as sequenced in a study of chemoradiotherapy in HPV16-positive cancers (dated by TCRdb to between 2021 and 2022). The library was generated by the immunoSEQ multiplex PCR assay. In TCRdb, the immuneACCESS table is reduced to in-frame sequences with V and J assigned. These tables do not hold every clone; where another copy was compared, an unresolved V gene accounts for under half, and the others remain unexplained. The sample table lists about 35,000 clones, about four fifths of them with a count of one. The ten largest clones represent roughly 3.8% of the sample. Here the sequenced sample was blood, taken from a patient who underwent chemoradiotherapy. All receptors derive from a human donor with HPV-associated anogenital cancer.

This CDR3 reads CASSSGLAGGPGTDTQYF. The CDR3 bases are TGCGCCAGCAGCTCAGGTTTAGCGGGGGGGCCGGGCACAGATACGCAGTATTTT. The V gene is TRBV5-1, the J gene TRBJ2-3; 11 bases align to TRBD2. The V and J ends lost 3 bases and 1 base, in that order; junction bases with no gene match: 10. Looked up from germline, CDR1 is SGHRS and CDR2 is YFSETQ. The CDR3 consists of 18 residues.

V usage is TRBV7-8 and J usage is TRBJ2-7; 10 bases map to TRBD1. V lost 1 base, J lost 7 bases, and 16 bases stayed unmatched. The CDR3 extends over 18 amino acids. Germline-derived CDR1 and CDR2 are SGHVS and FQNEAQ. CDR3 sequence reads: CASSLGTATGTGVWEQYF. CDR3 DNA sequence: TGTGCCAGCAGCTTAGGCACCGCGACCGGGACAGGGGTATGGGAGCAGTACTTC.

The chain is built from TRBV5-6 and TRBJ2-1; TRBD2 agrees at 8 bases. This CDR3 contains 16 residues. V was pared by 0 bases and J by 2 bases, with 4 bases of the junction left unmatched. CDR1 is SGHDT and CDR2 is YYEEEE in the germline V gene. CDR3 DNA: TGTGCCAGCAGCTTGGCTGGCGGGGGGACCTACAATGAGCAGTTCTTC. It translates to CASSLAGGGTYNEQFF.

The chain uses TRBV11-2 and TRBJ2-4; no reliable D call. The CDR3 is made up of 14 amino acids. Looked up from germline, CDR1 is SGHAT and CDR2 is FQNNGV. V lost 4 bases to trimming and J lost 0 bases, with 7 bases between them. The CDR3 region has the DNA TGTGCCAGCAGCTCCAGGTTAGCCAAAAACATTCAGTACTTC. Protein product: CASSSRLAKNIQYF.

The V gene is TRBV5-4, the J gene TRBJ2-1; a weak D match, TRBD2 (7 bases). This CDR3 spans 16 amino acids. From germline, CDR1 is SGHNT and CDR2 YYREEE (reference sequence). With 7 bases removed from V and 1 base from J, the gap between germline ends came to 18 bases. CDR3 protein: CASSEGGARSYNEQFF. The DNA of the CDR3 is TGTGCCAGCTCCGAGGGGGGGGCTCGATCCTACAATGAGCAGTTCTTC.

The J gene is TRBJ1-1, the V gene TRBV27, with TRBD1 identical over 8 bases. In germline, CDR1 is MNHEY, CDR2 SMNVEV (reference sequence). V trimming: 7 bases; J trimming: 5 bases; junction bases outside the gene matches: 15. The CDR3 runs to 16 residues. The CDR3, as DNA: TGTGCCAGCATGAAGGGGACAGGCCTCCTTGGGACTGAAGCTTTCTTT. Its translation is CASMKGTGLLGTEAFF.

V and J are TRBV14 and TRBJ1-6, with D unclear. The CDR3 runs to 13 residues. V was trimmed by 0 bases and J by 9 bases, leaving 6 bases between them. The germline V gene has CDR1 SGHDN and CDR2 FVKESK. The CDR3 is CASSQDPLSPLHF. CDR3 bases: TGTGCCAGCAGCCAAGACCCTCTTTCACCCCTCCACTTT.

The genes are TRBV6-6 and TRBJ2-7; TRBD1 matches at 10 bases. V was clipped by 7 bases and J by 6 bases; unmatched bases: 9. This CDR3 spans 14 amino acids. Germline V gene data show CDR1 as MNHNY and CDR2 as SVGAGI (reference sequence). CDR3 sequence: CASTLPGTGVEQYF. In DNA, the CDR3 is TGTGCCAGCACCCTGCCCGGGACAGGGGTCGAGCAGTACTTC.

This rearrangement joins TRBV5-4 to TRBJ1-4; D remains ambiguous. From germline, CDR1 is SGHNT and CDR2 YYREEE (reference sequence). The CDR3 length is 16 residues. V was clipped by 0 bases and J by 0 bases, with 9 bases between them. CDR3 DNA: TGTGCCAGCAGCTTGGGCCAGCCCGCAACTAATGAAAAACTGTTTTTT. Its protein product is CASSLGQPATNEKLFF.

The V call is TRBV4-1, the J call TRBJ2-1, with 12 nucleotides matching TRBD1. There are 16 residues in the CDR3. The germline V gene encodes CDR1 MGHRA and CDR2 YSYEKL. Trimming removed 5 bases from V and 7 bases from J; junction bases left unmatched: 9. The CDR3: CASSKPPGQGANEQFF. As DNA, the CDR3 is TGCGCCAGCAGCAAACCACCGGGACAGGGGGCGAATGAGCAGTTCTTC.

The V gene is TRBV7-9, the J gene TRBJ1-4; no reliable D call. Per the germline V gene, CDR1 is SEHNR and CDR2 is FQNEAQ (reference sequence). This CDR3 contains 15 residues. Trimming removed 10 bases at V and 0 bases at J, with 15 bases between. The CDR3 is CATGRGASTNEKLFF. The CDR3 DNA sequence: TGTGCCACCGGTCGAGGAGCTTCAACTAATGAAAAACTGTTTTTT.

CDR3 nucleotide sequence: TGCGCCAGCAGCCAAGACGAGGGTTGGGCCGGGGAGCTGTTTTTT. Amino acid sequence: CASSQDEGWAGELFF. V usage is TRBV4-3 and J usage is TRBJ2-2, with D possibly being TRBD2 (5 bases). The CDR3 contains 15 residues. Germline-derived CDR1 and CDR2 are LGHNA and YSLEER. The V and J ends lost 0 bases and 6 bases respectively, with 11 bases between them.

The chain links TRBV7-3 to TRBJ1-4, with D unclear. The CDR3 extends over 14 amino acids. Trimming shortened V by 5 bases and J by 7 bases, and 14 bases separated the two germline ends. Germline-derived CDR1 and CDR2 are SGHTA and FQGTGA. Here the CDR3 reads CASSLPHPGEKLFF. Written as DNA, the CDR3 is TGTGCCAGCAGCCTTCCACATCCCGGTGAAAAACTGTTTTTT.

The chain combines TRBV15 with TRBJ2-3; the D gene is possibly TRBD2 (6 bases). Germline CDR1 LNHNV, CDR2 YYDKDF (reference sequence). There are 17 residues in the CDR3. The V gene lost 2 bases and the J gene lost 2 bases, with 17 bases spanning the gap. CDR3 DNA: TGTGCCACCAGCAGACAAAGGGATCTAGCGTTCACAGATACGCAGTATTTT. Residues: CATSRQRDLAFTDTQYF.

This chain connects TRBV6-5 to TRBJ2-1, with TRBD1 matching 9 bases. J was trimmed by 5 bases and V by 4 bases; bases with no gene match: 6. Germline lookup yields CDR1 MNHEY and CDR2 SVGAGI. This CDR3 region has 15 residues. CDR3 protein: CASSSQGAPDNEQFF. CDR3 DNA: TGTGCCAGCAGTTCACAGGGGGCGCCCGACAATGAGCAGTTCTTC.

CDR3 in DNA: TGTGCCAGCAGTAGCGGGGGGAGCGATGAGACCCAGTACTTC. Translating it yields CASSSGGSDETQYF. This chain connects TRBV6-1 to TRBJ2-5, with 9 bases fitting TRBD2. Germline CDR1 reads MNHNS; CDR2 reads SASEGT. V dropped 5 bases and J dropped 5; count of bases not matched to a gene: 6. The CDR3 consists of 14 residues.

This sequence joins TRBV11-2 and TRBJ2-2; TRBD1 aligns across 8 bases. The CDR3 extends over 18 amino acids. Trimming at V came to 2 bases and at J to 1 base, leaving 9 bases not matched to a gene. Germline CDR1 SGHAT, CDR2 FQNNGV. CDR3 sequence: CASSLWGTGTGNTGELFF. CDR3 coding DNA: TGTGCCAGCAGCTTATGGGGGACCGGGACAGGGAACACCGGGGAGCTGTTTTTT. The full variable domain, completed using reference TRBV11-2 and TRBJ2-2, is EAGVAQSPRYKIIEKRQSVAFWCNPISGHATLYWYQQILGQGPKLLIQFQNNGVVDDSQLPKDRFSAERLKGVDSTLKIQPAKLEDSAVYLCASSLWGTGTGNTGELFFGEGSRLTVL.

V and J are TRBV6-1 and TRBJ2-7; 7 bases agree with TRBD1. The CDR3 runs 14 residues. Germline CDR1 reads MNHNS; CDR2 reads SASEGT. After removal of 5 bases from V and 2 bases from J, the junction contained 6 bases not matched to a gene. CDR3 DNA: TGTGCCAGCAGTCCCCGACAGGGACCCTACGAGCAGTACTTC. Encoded protein: CASSPRQGPYEQYF.

The chain combines TRBV27 with TRBJ2-1; D ambiguous. This CDR3 region has 12 residues. The germline gives CDR1 MNHEY, CDR2 SMNVEV (reference sequence). Deletions cut 0 bases from V and 10 bases from J, with 7 bases between. CDR3 in amino acids: CASSLSRQEQFF. The CDR3 region has the DNA TGTGCCAGCAGTTTATCGAGGCAGGAGCAGTTCTTC.

This chain connects TRBV7-9 to TRBJ2-3, with a weak D call TRBD1 (5 bases). V gave up 2 bases and J gave up 4 bases, with 13 bases separating them. CDR1 and CDR2 from the germline V gene are SEHNR and FQNEAQ (reference sequence). The CDR3 has 15 amino acids. CDR3: CASSLFPQGPDTQYF. DNA of the CDR3: TGTGCCAGCAGCTTATTCCCCCAGGGCCCAGATACGCAGTATTTT.

This clone was recorded a few times. The J gene is TRBJ1-6, the V gene TRBV11-2; D gene ambiguous. Germline assignment: CDR1 SGHAT and CDR2 FQNNGV. The CDR3 runs to 14 residues. V gave up 3 bases and J gave up 6 bases, with 9 bases separating them. CDR3 DNA: TGTGCCAGCAGCTTTGGCGTAGGTAATTCACCCCTCCACTTT. Its translation is CASSFGVGNSPLHF.

This clone was recorded only once. The chain links TRBV5-1 to TRBJ2-7; 7 nucleotides agree with TRBD2. V was clipped by 2 bases and J by 0 bases; unmatched bases: 14. Germline V gene data show CDR1 as SGHRS and CDR2 as YFSETQ. The CDR3 covers 18 residues. In DNA, the CDR3 is TGCGCCAGCAGCTTAACCGGTGATAGGGCTAGCGGCTCCTACGAGCAGTACTTC. Translated, it gives CASSLTGDRASGSYEQYF.

The chain employs TRBV5-1 and TRBJ1-1, with 9 bases fitting TRBD1. The V gene's germline CDR1 is SGHRS and CDR2 YFSETQ. The CDR3 covers 15 residues. The V and J ends lost 6 bases and 0 bases, in that order; junction bases with no gene match: 6. The CDR3 is CASTQQGAMNTEAFF. CDR3 DNA: TGCGCCAGCACCCAACAGGGGGCGATGAACACTGAAGCTTTCTTT.

This clone was counted between two and nine times. The rearrangement links TRBV18 to TRBJ2-2; 7 positions match TRBD1. With V trimmed by 3 bases and J by 7 bases, 8 bases remained unmatched. The CDR3 has 15 residues. Germline CDR1 and CDR2: KGHSH and LQKENI. The DNA for the CDR3 is TGTGCCAGCTCACCCCCGAAGACAGGGATCGGGGAGCTGTTTTTT. It encodes CASSPPKTGIGELFF. Looking up the rest from reference TRBV18 and TRBJ2-2 gives the full variable domain: NAGVMQNPRHLVRRRGQEARLRCSPMKGHSHVYWYRQLPEEGLKFMVYLQKENIIDESGMPKERFSAEFPKEGPSILRIQQVVRGDSAAYFCASSPPKTGIGELFFGEGSRLTVL.

This chain joins TRBV18 and TRBJ1-1; D not resolved. This CDR3 contains 14 residues. Trimming stripped 6 bases from V and 0 bases from J, with 11 bases between. Looked up from germline, CDR1 is KGHSH and CDR2 is LQKENI. CDR3 region: CASSTAAVNTEAFF. The DNA for the CDR3 is TGTGCCAGCTCCACCGCCGCCGTGAACACTGAAGCTTTCTTT.

The rearrangement links TRBV30 to TRBJ2-6; D may be TRBD1 (6 bases). The CDR3 covers 15 residues. V lost 0 bases and J lost 11, with 17 bases in between. Looked up from germline, CDR1 is GTSNPN and CDR2 is SVGIG (reference sequence). CDR3 sequence (DNA): TGTGCCTGGAGTGTAACAACAGGGAGTTTGCACGTCCTGACTTTC. This sequence encodes CAWSVTTGSLHVLTF.